Sequencing of this T cell receptor (beta chain) was carried out in a study of T cell changes during pregnancy in multiple sclerosis. This clone is a singleton in its sample. Sequenced by immunoSEQ multiplex PCR; TCRdb stores in-frame clones only, minus some. This sample has tens of thousands of clones, with about 85% found just once. The length of the CDR3 is 13 residues. CDR1 is SGDLS, CDR2 YYNGEE, per germline. V dropped 2 bases and J dropped 7 bases, with 12 bases sitting between them. The material sequenced was CD4+ T cells from peripheral blood mononuclear cells, taken before pregnancy. The TCR originated in a female donor with multiple sclerosis, enrolled in a pregnancy study. The J gene is TRBJ1-1, the V gene TRBV9, with D tentatively TRBD1 (5 bases). The CDR3, as DNA: TGTGCCAGCAGCGTCTTCTACGGGGGTGAAGCTTTCTTT. Its protein product is CASSVFYGGEAFF.